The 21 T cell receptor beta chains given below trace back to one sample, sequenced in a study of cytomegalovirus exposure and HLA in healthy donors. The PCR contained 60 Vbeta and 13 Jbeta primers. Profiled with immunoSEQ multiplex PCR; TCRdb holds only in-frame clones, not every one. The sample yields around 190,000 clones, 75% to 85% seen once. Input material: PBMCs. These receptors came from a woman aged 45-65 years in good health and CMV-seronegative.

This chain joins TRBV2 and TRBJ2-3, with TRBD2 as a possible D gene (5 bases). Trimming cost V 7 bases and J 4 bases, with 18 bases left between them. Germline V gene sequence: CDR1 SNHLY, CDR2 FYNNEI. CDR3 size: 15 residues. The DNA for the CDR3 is TGTGCCAGCACCCCCGGACTCCTTTCCCCAGATACGCAGTATTTT. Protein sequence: CASTPGLLSPDTQYF. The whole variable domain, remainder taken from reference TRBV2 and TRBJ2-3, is EPEVTQTPSHQVTQMGQEVILRCVPISNHLYFYWYRQILGQKVEFLVSFYNNEISEKSEIFDDQFSVERPDGSNFTLKIRSTKLEDSAMYFCASTPGLLSPDTQYFGPGTRLTVL.

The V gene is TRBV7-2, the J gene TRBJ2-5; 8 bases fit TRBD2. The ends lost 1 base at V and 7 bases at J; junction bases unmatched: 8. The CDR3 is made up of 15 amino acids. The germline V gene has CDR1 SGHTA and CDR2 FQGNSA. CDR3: CASSLGAGGGGTQYF. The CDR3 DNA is TGTGCCAGCAGCTTAGGGGCGGGGGGCGGAGGGACCCAGTACTTC.

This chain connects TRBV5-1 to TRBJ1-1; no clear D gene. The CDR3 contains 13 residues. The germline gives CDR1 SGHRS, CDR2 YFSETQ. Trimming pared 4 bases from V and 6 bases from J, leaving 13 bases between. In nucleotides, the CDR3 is TGCGCCAGCAGCCTCTTAATCGGGGCTGAAGCTTTCTTT. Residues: CASSLLIGAEAFF.

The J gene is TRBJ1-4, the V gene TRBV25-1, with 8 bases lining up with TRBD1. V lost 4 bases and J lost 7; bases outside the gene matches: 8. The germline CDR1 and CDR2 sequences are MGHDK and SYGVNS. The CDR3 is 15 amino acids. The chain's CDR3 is CASSGHRGSGEKLFF. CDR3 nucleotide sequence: TGTGCCAGCAGTGGCCACAGGGGGTCGGGTGAAAAACTGTTTTTT.

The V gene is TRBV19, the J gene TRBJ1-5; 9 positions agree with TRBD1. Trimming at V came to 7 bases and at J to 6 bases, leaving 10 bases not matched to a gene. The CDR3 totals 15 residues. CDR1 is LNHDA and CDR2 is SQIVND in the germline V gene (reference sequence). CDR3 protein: CASTPRTGGFQPQHF. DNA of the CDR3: TGTGCCAGTACCCCGAGAACAGGGGGCTTTCAGCCCCAGCATTTT.

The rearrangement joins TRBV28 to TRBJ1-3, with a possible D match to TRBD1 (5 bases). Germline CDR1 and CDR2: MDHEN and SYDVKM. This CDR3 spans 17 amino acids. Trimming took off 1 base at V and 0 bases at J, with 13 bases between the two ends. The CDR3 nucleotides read TGTGCCAGCAGTTTATCCTCCGGGGGGTTCTCTGGAAACACCATATATTTT. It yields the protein CASSLSSGGFSGNTIYF.

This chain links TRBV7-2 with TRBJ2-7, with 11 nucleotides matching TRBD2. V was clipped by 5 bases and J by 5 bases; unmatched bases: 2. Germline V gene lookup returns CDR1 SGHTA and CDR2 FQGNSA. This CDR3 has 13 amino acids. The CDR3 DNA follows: TGTGCCAGCAGCACTAGCGGGAGACACGAGCAGTACTTC. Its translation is CASSTSGRHEQYF.

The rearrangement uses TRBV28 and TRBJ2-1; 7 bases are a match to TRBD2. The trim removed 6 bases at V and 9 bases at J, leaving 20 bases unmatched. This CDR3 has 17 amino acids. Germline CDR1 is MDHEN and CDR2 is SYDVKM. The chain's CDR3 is CASSHSVGSGGAGEQFF. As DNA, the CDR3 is TGTGCCAGCAGCCACAGCGTCGGTTCGGGAGGTGCTGGTGAGCAGTTCTTC. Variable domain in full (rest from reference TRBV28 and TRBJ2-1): DVKVTQSSRYLVKRTGEKVFLECVQDMDHENMFWYRQDPGLGLRLIYFSYDVKMKEKGDIPEGYSVSREKKERFSLILESASTNQTSMYLCASSHSVGSGGAGEQFFGPGTRLTVL.

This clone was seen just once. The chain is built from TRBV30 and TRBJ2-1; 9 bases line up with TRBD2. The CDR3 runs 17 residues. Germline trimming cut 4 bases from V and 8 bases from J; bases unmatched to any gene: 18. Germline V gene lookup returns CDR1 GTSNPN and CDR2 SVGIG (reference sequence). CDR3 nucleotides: TGTGCCTGGATTGGGGGGGCGGGAGGGCCCGGGGGAGATGAGCAGTTCTTC. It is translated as CAWIGGAGGPGGDEQFF.

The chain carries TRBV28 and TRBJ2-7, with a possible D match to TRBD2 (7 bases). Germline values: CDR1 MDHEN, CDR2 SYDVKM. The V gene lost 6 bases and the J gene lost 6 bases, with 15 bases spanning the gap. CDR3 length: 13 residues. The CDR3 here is CASSLQGRVEQYF. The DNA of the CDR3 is TGTGCCAGCAGCCTTCAGGGGAGGGTCGAGCAGTACTTC.

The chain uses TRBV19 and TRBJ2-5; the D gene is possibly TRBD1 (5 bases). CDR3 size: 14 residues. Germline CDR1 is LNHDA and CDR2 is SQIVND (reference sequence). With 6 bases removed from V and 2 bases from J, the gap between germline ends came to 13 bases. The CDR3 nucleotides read TGTGCCAGTAGACTTACAGGAATACAAGAGACCCAGTACTTC. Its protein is CASRLTGIQETQYF.

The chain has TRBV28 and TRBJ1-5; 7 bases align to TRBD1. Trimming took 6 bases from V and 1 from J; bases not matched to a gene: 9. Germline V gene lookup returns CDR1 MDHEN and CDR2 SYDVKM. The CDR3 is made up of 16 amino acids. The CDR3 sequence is CASSPYRGGSNQPQHF. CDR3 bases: TGTGCCAGCAGCCCCTACAGGGGCGGGAGCAATCAGCCCCAGCATTTT.

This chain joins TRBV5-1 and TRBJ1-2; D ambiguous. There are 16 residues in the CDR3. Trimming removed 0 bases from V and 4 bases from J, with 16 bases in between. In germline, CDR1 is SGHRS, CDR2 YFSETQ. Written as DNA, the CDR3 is TGCGCCAGCAGCTTGGGGTCCACGGTGTGGTTCTATGGCTACACCTTC. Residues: CASSLGSTVWFYGYTF.

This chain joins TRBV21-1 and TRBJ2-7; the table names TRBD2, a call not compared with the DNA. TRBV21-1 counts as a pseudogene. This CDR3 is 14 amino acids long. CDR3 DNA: TGTGCCAGCAGCAAGTTTCGGGTGGCGTACGAGCAGTACTTC. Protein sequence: CASSKFRVAYEQYF.

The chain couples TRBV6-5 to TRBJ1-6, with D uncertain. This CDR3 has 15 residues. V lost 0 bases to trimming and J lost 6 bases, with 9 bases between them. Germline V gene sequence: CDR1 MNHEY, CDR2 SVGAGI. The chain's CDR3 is CASSYSRGGNSPLHF. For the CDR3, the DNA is TGTGCCAGCAGTTACTCGAGAGGTGGTAATTCACCCCTCCACTTT.

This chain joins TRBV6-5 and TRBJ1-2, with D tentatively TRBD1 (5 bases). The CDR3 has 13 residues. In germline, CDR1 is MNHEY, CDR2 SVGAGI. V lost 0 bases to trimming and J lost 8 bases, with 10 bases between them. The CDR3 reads CASSYSGHEGYTF. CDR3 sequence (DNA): TGTGCCAGCAGTTACTCCGGACACGAGGGCTACACCTTC.

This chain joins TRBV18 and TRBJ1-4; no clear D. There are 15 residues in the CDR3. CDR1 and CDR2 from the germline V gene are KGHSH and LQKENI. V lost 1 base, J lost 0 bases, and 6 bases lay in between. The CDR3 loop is CASSPLPATNEKLFF. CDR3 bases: TGTGCCAGCTCACCACTTCCGGCAACTAATGAAAAACTGTTTTTT.

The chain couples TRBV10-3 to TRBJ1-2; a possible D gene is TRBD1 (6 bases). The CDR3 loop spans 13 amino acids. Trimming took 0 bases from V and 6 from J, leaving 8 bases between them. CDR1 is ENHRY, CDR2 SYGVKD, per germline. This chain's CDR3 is CAISESTGDGYTF. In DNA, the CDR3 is TGTGCCATCAGTGAGTCGACAGGTGATGGCTACACCTTC.

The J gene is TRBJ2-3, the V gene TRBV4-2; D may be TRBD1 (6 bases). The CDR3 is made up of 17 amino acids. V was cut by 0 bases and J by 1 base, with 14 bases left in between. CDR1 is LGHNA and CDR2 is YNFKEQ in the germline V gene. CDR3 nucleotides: TGTGCCAGCAGCCAAGACAAAGGACAGACCCGCACAGATACGCAGTATTTT. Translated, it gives CASSQDKGQTRTDTQYF.

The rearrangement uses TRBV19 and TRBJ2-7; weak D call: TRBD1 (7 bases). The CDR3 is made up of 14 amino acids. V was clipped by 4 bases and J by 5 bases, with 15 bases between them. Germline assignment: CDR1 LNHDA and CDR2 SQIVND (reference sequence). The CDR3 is CASSSGRGENEQYF. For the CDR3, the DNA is TGTGCCAGTAGTAGCGGCAGGGGGGAAAACGAGCAGTACTTC.

The CDR3 nucleotides read TGTGCCAGTAGTATTGGCGGGAGGGCCCGAACCGGGGAGCTGTTTTTT. This translates into CASSIGGRARTGELFF. The chain employs TRBV19 and TRBJ2-2, with 9 nucleotides matching TRBD2. After removal of 3 bases from V and 5 bases from J, the junction contained 7 bases not matched to a gene. Germline CDR1 is LNHDA and CDR2 is SQIVND (reference sequence). CDR3 length: 16 amino acids.